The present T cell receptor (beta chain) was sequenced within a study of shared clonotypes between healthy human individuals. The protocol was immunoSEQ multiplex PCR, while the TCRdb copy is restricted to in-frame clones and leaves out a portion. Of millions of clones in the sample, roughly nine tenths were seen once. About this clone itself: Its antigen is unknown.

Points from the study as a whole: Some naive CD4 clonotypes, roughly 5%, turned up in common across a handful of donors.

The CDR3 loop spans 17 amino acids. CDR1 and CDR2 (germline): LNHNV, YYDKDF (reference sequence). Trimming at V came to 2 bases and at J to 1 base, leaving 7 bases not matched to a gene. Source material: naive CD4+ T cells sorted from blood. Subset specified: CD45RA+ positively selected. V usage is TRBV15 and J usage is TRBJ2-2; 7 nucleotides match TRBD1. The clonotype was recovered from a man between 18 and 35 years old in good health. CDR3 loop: CATSRRGQARNTGELFF. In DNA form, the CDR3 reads TGTGCCACCAGCAGACGAGGACAGGCGCGGAACACCGGGGAGCTGTTTTTT.